A single TCR beta chain is shown here with its context. The data originate from a study of blood T cell repertoires in COVID-19. Overall study context: There were acute and convalescent COVID-19 samples, and they came from the United States, Italy and Spain. From T cells, B-cell-depleted T cells, or PBMCs came the material, which was cDNA or gDNA.

This CDR3 region has 15 residues. The V and J ends lost 1 base and 7 bases, in that order; junction bases with no gene match: 8. Germline V gene sequence: CDR1 SGHTA, CDR2 FQGNSA. Study processing details: Counts of nucleated cells, estimated from reference gene primer amplification, were obtained. Some clones are missing from TCRdb's copy, which holds only in-frame ones; the method was immunoSEQ multiplex PCR. V and J calls and clone size follow that table, whereas D and trimming were derived from the DNA. The repertoire holds 200,000 to 250,000 clones, around nine tenths seen once, with around 1.6% in the top ten.

This sequence originates from a woman in her sixties who had recovered from COVID-19. The chain is built from TRBV7-2 and TRBJ2-7; 9 bases are shared with TRBD2. Material: peripheral blood. The CDR3 DNA reads TGTGCCAGCAGCTTAGTTTTAGCGGGGGCCAGAGAGCAGTACTTC. It translates to CASSLVLAGAREQYF.